A single sample is the source of the 3 T cell receptor beta chains below, sequenced in a study of T cells expressing NK-cell markers. TCRdb re-called the 5' RACE reads and shows each CDR3 protein once, DNA omitted. Here the sample table reports 120,000 to 150,000 distinct CDR3 sequences. Sample: blood T cells: a sorted CD56 or NKG2C T cell subset, CD4+ or CD8+ T cells, or bulk PBMC T cells (not recorded which). These TCRs come from a man aged 18 to 29 in good health.

CDR3 residues: CATSEPLYNEQFF. The chain couples TRBV24-1 to TRBJ2-1; TCRdb calls TRBD2, which cannot be checked without DNA. This CDR3 comprises 13 residues. The germline gives CDR1 KGHDR, CDR2 SFDVKD.

The rearrangement uses TRBV7-9 and TRBJ2-3; no DNA is available, so the TRBD2 call from TCRdb remains unchecked. The CDR3 length is 14 residues. Germline loops: CDR1 SEHNR, CDR2 FQNEAQ (reference sequence). CDR3 in amino acids: CASSLGIAADTQYF.

This chain connects TRBV27 to TRBJ1-1; no DNA is available, so the TRBD1 call from TCRdb remains unchecked. Germline values: CDR1 MNHEY, CDR2 SMNVEV (reference sequence). This CDR3 is 13 amino acids long. This chain's CDR3 is CASRVAPNTEAFF.